A single sample gave rise to the 25 T cell receptor beta chains below, sequenced in a study of control samples from healthy donors and cancer patients. Using immunoSEQ multiplex PCR, the repertoire was profiled, and TCRdb retains in-frame clones only, with some absent. The sample consists of about 120,000 clones, 70% to 90% of them appearing once. Sequences were obtained from blood. The receptors were gathered from a woman in her 70s in good health.

V is TRBV6-2 or TRBV6-3 and J is TRBJ2-7; 10 bases line up with TRBD2. J was trimmed by 1 base and V by 7 bases; bases with no gene match: 4. The CDR3 is 14 amino acids. Per germline, CDR1 MNHEY and CDR2 SVGEGT. The CDR3 is CASTPSGGSYEQYF. CDR3 nucleotides: TGTGCCAGCACCCCTAGCGGGGGATCCTACGAGCAGTACTTC.

Notes on this clone: The sample carries other DNA sequences with the same CDR3. V usage is TRBV11-2 and J usage is TRBJ2-2; D possibly corresponds to TRBD2 (6 bases). V gave up 6 bases and J gave up 2 bases, with 13 bases separating them. This CDR3 has 15 amino acids. Looked up from germline, CDR1 is SGHAT and CDR2 is FQNNGV. CDR3 region: CASRGGRLNTGELFF. CDR3 bases: TGTGCCAGCAGGGGGGGTCGGCTTAACACCGGGGAGCTGTTTTTT.

The chain carries TRBV7-8 and TRBJ1-5; D is uncertain. Germline lookup yields CDR1 SGHVS and CDR2 FQNEAQ. Trimming removed 0 bases from V and 4 bases from J, with 4 bases in between. The CDR3 has 13 residues. CDR3: CASSLASNQPQHF. The CDR3 coding sequence is TGTGCCAGCAGCTTAGCGAGTAATCAGCCCCAGCATTTT.

The chain joins TRBV5-1 to TRBJ2-5; D gene uncertain. Germline CDR1 is SGHRS and CDR2 is YFSETQ. This CDR3 comprises 14 residues. V was pared by 6 bases and J by 3 bases, with 15 bases between. CDR3 DNA: TGCGCCAGCATTGACCCCGGCGGAAAAGAGACCCAGTACTTC. This gives the protein CASIDPGGKETQYF.

V gene TRBV10-2 combines with J gene TRBJ1-3; D is perhaps TRBD1 (5 bases). This CDR3 has 17 residues. The germline V gene encodes CDR1 WSHSY and CDR2 SAAADI. V dropped 8 bases and J dropped 2 bases, with 22 bases sitting between them. The CDR3, as DNA: TGCGCCAGCCGACAAAGCGCCCAGGGAAAAGCTGGAAACACCATATATTTT. Amino acids: CASRQSAQGKAGNTIYF.

The genes are TRBV27 and TRBJ1-4; 11 positions agree with TRBD1. J lost 7 bases, V lost 5 bases, and 6 bases had no gene match. The CDR3 is 15 residues long. Germline V gives CDR1 MNHEY, CDR2 SMNVEV (reference sequence). The CDR3 protein is CASSPRDRGGEKLFF. The CDR3, as DNA: TGTGCCAGCAGTCCCCGGGACAGGGGGGGTGAAAAACTGTTTTTT. Combining the CDR3 with reference TRBV27 and TRBJ1-4 gives the whole variable domain EAQVTQNPRYLITVTGKKLTVTCSQNMNHEYMSWYRQDPGLGLRQIYYSMNVEVTDKGDVPEGYKVSRKEKRNFPLILESPSPNQTSLYFCASSPRDRGGEKLFFGSGTQLSVL.

The chain employs TRBV7-3 and TRBJ2-1, with D possibly being TRBD2 (6 bases). The CDR3 is 12 residues long. V was trimmed by 2 bases and J by 15 bases, leaving 14 bases between them. Per the germline V gene, CDR1 is SGHTA and CDR2 is FQGTGA. The CDR3 DNA reads as TGTGCCAGCAGCTTAGTGGCGGGATTTCTGTTCTTC. It codes for CASSLVAGFLFF.

This clone was seen a handful of times. This chain joins TRBV5-4 and TRBJ2-2, with 10 bases identical to TRBD1. The CDR3 spans 16 residues. Unmatched junction bases numbered 6, after V lost 3 bases and J lost 4 bases. Germline V CDR1 and CDR2: SGHNT, YYREEE (reference sequence). The CDR3, as DNA: TGTGCCAGCAGCTCGGACAGGGGGAGTTTCACCGGGGAGCTGTTTTTT. It yields the protein CASSSDRGSFTGELFF.

This rearrangement joins TRBV27 to TRBJ1-2; D is ambiguous. V lost 3 bases to trimming and J lost 7 bases, with 12 bases between them. This CDR3 has 13 amino acids. CDR1 is MNHEY, CDR2 SMNVEV, per germline (reference sequence). The CDR3 reads CASSFGGLTGYTF. The CDR3 coding sequence is TGTGCCAGCAGTTTCGGTGGGTTAACTGGCTACACCTTC.

The rearrangement joins TRBV6-1 to TRBJ2-1, with TRBD1 as a possible D gene (6 bases). Trimming cost V 2 bases and J 0 bases, with 11 bases left between them. The CDR3 contains 16 residues. The germline V gene has CDR1 MNHNS and CDR2 SASEGT. CDR3 sequence (DNA): TGTGCCAGCAGTGAAACCGACAGGCTCTCCTACAATGAGCAGTTCTTC. Translated: CASSETDRLSYNEQFF.

This clone was detected many times. The chain carries TRBV15 and TRBJ1-2; 9 bases fit TRBD1. J was trimmed by 3 bases and V by 3 bases; bases with no gene match: 8. This CDR3 has 16 residues. The germline V gene has CDR1 LNHNV and CDR2 YYDKDF (reference sequence). The CDR3 here is CATSSPTGGTYYGYTF. The CDR3 DNA reads as TGTGCCACCAGCAGCCCGACAGGGGGAACCTACTATGGCTACACCTTC.

The chain recombines TRBV10-3 with TRBJ2-7; D possibly corresponds to TRBD2 (5 bases). Trimming cost V 5 bases and J 6 bases, with 8 bases left between them. Germline CDR1 reads ENHRY; CDR2 reads SYGVKD. The CDR3 sequence is 11 residues long. CDR3 coding DNA: TGTGCCATCAGTTCAACTAGCGAGCAGTACTTC. Protein product: CAISSTSEQYF.

The rearrangement joins TRBV27 to TRBJ1-2, with TRBD1 as a possible D gene (6 bases). The ends were cut back, 6 bases at V and 2 bases at J, with 10 bases in the middle. In germline, CDR1 is MNHEY, CDR2 SMNVEV (reference sequence). The CDR3 sequence is 13 residues long. Here the CDR3 reads CASSHRENYGYTF. CDR3 sequence (DNA): TGTGCCAGCAGCCACAGGGAAAACTATGGCTACACCTTC.

The V and J genes are TRBV5-1 and TRBJ2-1; TRBD2 aligns across 9 bases. V shed 0 bases and J 4 bases; nucleotides not matched to a gene: 8. CDR3 length: 17 residues. The germline CDR1 and CDR2 sequences are SGHRS and YFSETQ. CDR3 sequence reads: CASSLDSSSGTYNEQFF. DNA for the CDR3: TGCGCCAGCAGCTTGGATTCCTCTAGCGGGACTTACAATGAGCAGTTCTTC.

The table lists this clone with a few counts. J is TRBJ1-1 and V is TRBV9; D gene ambiguous. CDR1 and CDR2 (germline): SGDLS, YYNGEE. Between the trimmed V and J ends, which lost 2 bases and 6 bases, there was a span of 14 bases. CDR3 size: 14 residues. The CDR3 DNA reads as TGTGCCAGCAGCGTCGGGGATTCCACATCTGAAGCTTTCTTT. This encodes CASSVGDSTSEAFF.

CDR3 sequence: CASSTPGLAGGSLGGNEQFF. Here the CDR3 DNA reads TGTGCCAGCAGTACCCCGGGACTAGCGGGGGGCTCCCTAGGGGGCAATGAGCAGTTCTTC. The chain recombines TRBV27 with TRBJ2-1; 15 bases are shared with TRBD2. Unmatched junction bases numbered 17, after V lost 5 bases and J lost 6 bases. The CDR3 length is 20 residues. Germline CDR1 is MNHEY and CDR2 is SMNVEV (reference sequence).

J is TRBJ1-2 and V is TRBV7-9, with a weak D call TRBD1 (6 bases). The CDR3 runs 14 residues. The V end lost 5 bases, the J end lost 6 bases, and 16 bases lay between the germline ends. The germline CDR1 and CDR2 sequences are SEHNR and FQNEAQ (reference sequence). CDR3 sequence reads: CASSLRTDKNGYTF. CDR3 sequence (DNA): TGTGCCAGCAGCCTAAGGACAGATAAGAATGGCTACACCTTC.

The chain combines TRBV21-1 with TRBJ2-7. TRBV21-1 is termed a pseudogene. This CDR3 has 13 amino acids. CDR3 DNA: TGTGCCAGCAGCAAAGCGCACGTTTACGAGCAGTACTTC. This encodes CASSKAHVYEQYF.

A single count supports this clone. The chain uses TRBV12-3 or TRBV12-4 and TRBJ1-1, with D possibly matching TRBD1 (5 bases). Trimming left V 6 bases short and J 6 bases short, with 14 bases between. The CDR3 runs to 13 residues. Here the CDR3 reads CASRSSGTAEAFF. CDR3 coding DNA: TGTGCCAGCAGGTCATCAGGGACCGCTGAAGCTTTCTTT.

The chain recombines TRBV5-1 with TRBJ2-1, with 7 bases fitting TRBD1. Germline V gene sequence: CDR1 SGHRS, CDR2 YFSETQ. The CDR3 runs to 15 residues. The J segment lost 0 bases and the V segment lost 4 bases, leaving 4 bases of the junction unmatched. CDR3 amino acids: CASSAQGTSYNEQFF. The CDR3 DNA follows: TGCGCCAGCAGCGCACAGGGGACCTCCTACAATGAGCAGTTCTTC.

The V gene is TRBV6-5, the J gene TRBJ1-5; no firm D call. V shed 7 bases and J shed 1 base, with 8 bases lying between them. CDR3 length equals 13 residues. Germline V gene lookup returns CDR1 MNHEY and CDR2 SVGAGI. The CDR3 nucleotides read TGTGCCAGCATACGGGAAAGCAATCAGCCCCAGCATTTT. It is translated as CASIRESNQPQHF.

The chain joins TRBV19 to TRBJ1-2; tentatively, D is TRBD1 (6 bases). V lost 9 bases to trimming and J lost 8 bases, with 22 bases between them. The CDR3 runs 14 residues. Germline V gene data show CDR1 as LNHDA and CDR2 as SQIVND (reference sequence). The CDR3 region is CASTQRQASGGYTF. CDR3 DNA sequence: TGTGCCAGCACCCAAAGACAGGCGTCCGGGGGCTACACCTTC.

V and J are TRBV12-3 or TRBV12-4 and TRBJ1-2, with D possibly matching TRBD1 (5 bases). This CDR3 contains 13 residues. The germline V and J ends were trimmed by 5 bases and 8 bases, with 15 bases remaining between them. The CDR3 DNA reads as TGTGCCAGCAGTGCAAGGGGAATTTACGGCTACACCTTC. Encoded protein: CASSARGIYGYTF.

As to this clone: Other DNA sequences in this sample translate to the same CDR3. The chain is built from TRBV20-1 and TRBJ2-7; D is uncertain. V lost 6 bases and J lost 4, with 10 bases in between. CDR1 and CDR2 (germline): DFQATT, SNEGSKA (reference sequence). This CDR3 contains 11 residues. CDR3 region: CSAGLGYEQYF. Here the CDR3 DNA reads TGCAGTGCAGGCCTGGGGTACGAGCAGTACTTC.

This clone has just a few counts. The J gene is TRBJ2-5, the V gene TRBV27; no reliable D call. Germline CDR1 MNHEY, CDR2 SMNVEV (reference sequence). Deletions cut 3 bases from V and 5 bases from J, with 13 bases between. This CDR3 spans 14 amino acids. CDR3 residues: CASSLERFRETQYF. Here the CDR3 DNA reads TGTGCCAGCAGTTTGGAAAGGTTTCGGGAGACCCAGTACTTC.